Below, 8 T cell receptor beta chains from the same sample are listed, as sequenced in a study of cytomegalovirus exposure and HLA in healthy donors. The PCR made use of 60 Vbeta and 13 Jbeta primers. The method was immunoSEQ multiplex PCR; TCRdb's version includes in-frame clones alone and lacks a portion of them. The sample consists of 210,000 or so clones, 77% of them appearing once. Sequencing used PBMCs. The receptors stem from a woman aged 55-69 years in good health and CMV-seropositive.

CDR3 sequence: CASSRDSGNTEAFF. CDR3 bases: TGTGCCAGCAGCCGGGACTCTGGGAACACTGAAGCTTTCTTT. This chain links TRBV7-2 with TRBJ1-1; a weak D match, TRBD1 (5 bases). The CDR3 length is 14 residues. Per the germline V gene, CDR1 is SGHTA and CDR2 is FQGNSA. Trimming cost V 5 bases and J 1 base, with 11 bases left between them.

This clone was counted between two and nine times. The CDR3 DNA follows: TGCAGCGTTGAATGGGGGGTCGGAGACACTGAAGCTTTCTTT. Protein product: CSVEWGVGDTEAFF. This chain uses TRBV29-1 with TRBJ1-1; D possibly corresponds to TRBD1 (5 bases). With 2 bases removed from V and 3 bases from J, the gap between germline ends came to 13 bases. Per germline, CDR1 SQVTM and CDR2 ANQGSEA. The CDR3 spans 14 residues. Full variable domain (remainder filled in from reference TRBV29-1 and TRBJ1-1): SAVISQKPSRDICQRGTSLTIQCQVDSQVTMMFWYRQQPGQSLTLIATANQGSEATYESGFVIDKFPISRPNLTFSTLTVSNMSPEDSSIYLCSVEWGVGDTEAFFGQGTRLTVV.

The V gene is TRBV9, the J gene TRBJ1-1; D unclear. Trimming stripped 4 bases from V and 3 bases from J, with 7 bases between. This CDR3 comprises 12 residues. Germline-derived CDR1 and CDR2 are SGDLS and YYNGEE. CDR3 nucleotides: TGTGCCAGCAGCAAAGAGCACACTGAAGCTTTCTTT. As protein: CASSKEHTEAFF.

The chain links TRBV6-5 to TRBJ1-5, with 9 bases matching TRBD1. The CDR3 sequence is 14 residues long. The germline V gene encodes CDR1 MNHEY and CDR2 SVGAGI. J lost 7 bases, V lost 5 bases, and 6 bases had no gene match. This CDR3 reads CASSGYTGGQPQHF. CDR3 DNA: TGTGCCAGCAGTGGCTATACAGGGGGCCAGCCCCAGCATTTT.

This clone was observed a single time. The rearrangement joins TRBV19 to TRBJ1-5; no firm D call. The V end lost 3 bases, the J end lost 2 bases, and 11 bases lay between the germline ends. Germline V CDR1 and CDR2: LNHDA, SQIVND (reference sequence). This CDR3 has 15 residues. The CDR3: CASSMGVIRNQPQHF. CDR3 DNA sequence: TGTGCCAGTAGTATGGGAGTCATACGCAATCAGCCCCAGCATTTT.

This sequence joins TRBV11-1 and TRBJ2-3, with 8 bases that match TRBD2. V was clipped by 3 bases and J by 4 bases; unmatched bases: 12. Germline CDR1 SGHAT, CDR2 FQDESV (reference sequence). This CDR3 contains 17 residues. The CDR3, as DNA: TGTGCCAGCAGCTTGGGCAATCGTGGCGGGAGGTCAGATACGCAGTATTTT. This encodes CASSLGNRGGRSDTQYF.

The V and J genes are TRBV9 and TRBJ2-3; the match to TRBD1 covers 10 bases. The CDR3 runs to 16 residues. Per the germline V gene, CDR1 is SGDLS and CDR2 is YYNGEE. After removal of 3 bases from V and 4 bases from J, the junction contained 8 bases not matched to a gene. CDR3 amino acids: CASSAQGQGLADTQYF. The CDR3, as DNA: TGTGCCAGCAGCGCCCAGGGACAGGGGTTGGCAGATACGCAGTATTTT.

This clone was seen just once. CDR3 in DNA: TGTGCCAGCAGCTTAGGGTTGGCGAGGCTTAATGAAAAACTGTTTTTT. Residues: CASSLGLARLNEKLFF. The J gene is TRBJ1-4, the V gene TRBV7-8; D gene uncertain. Germline CDR1 reads SGHVS; CDR2 reads FQNEAQ. Between the trimmed V and J ends, which lost 1 base and 4 bases, there was a span of 13 bases. The CDR3 is 16 amino acids.